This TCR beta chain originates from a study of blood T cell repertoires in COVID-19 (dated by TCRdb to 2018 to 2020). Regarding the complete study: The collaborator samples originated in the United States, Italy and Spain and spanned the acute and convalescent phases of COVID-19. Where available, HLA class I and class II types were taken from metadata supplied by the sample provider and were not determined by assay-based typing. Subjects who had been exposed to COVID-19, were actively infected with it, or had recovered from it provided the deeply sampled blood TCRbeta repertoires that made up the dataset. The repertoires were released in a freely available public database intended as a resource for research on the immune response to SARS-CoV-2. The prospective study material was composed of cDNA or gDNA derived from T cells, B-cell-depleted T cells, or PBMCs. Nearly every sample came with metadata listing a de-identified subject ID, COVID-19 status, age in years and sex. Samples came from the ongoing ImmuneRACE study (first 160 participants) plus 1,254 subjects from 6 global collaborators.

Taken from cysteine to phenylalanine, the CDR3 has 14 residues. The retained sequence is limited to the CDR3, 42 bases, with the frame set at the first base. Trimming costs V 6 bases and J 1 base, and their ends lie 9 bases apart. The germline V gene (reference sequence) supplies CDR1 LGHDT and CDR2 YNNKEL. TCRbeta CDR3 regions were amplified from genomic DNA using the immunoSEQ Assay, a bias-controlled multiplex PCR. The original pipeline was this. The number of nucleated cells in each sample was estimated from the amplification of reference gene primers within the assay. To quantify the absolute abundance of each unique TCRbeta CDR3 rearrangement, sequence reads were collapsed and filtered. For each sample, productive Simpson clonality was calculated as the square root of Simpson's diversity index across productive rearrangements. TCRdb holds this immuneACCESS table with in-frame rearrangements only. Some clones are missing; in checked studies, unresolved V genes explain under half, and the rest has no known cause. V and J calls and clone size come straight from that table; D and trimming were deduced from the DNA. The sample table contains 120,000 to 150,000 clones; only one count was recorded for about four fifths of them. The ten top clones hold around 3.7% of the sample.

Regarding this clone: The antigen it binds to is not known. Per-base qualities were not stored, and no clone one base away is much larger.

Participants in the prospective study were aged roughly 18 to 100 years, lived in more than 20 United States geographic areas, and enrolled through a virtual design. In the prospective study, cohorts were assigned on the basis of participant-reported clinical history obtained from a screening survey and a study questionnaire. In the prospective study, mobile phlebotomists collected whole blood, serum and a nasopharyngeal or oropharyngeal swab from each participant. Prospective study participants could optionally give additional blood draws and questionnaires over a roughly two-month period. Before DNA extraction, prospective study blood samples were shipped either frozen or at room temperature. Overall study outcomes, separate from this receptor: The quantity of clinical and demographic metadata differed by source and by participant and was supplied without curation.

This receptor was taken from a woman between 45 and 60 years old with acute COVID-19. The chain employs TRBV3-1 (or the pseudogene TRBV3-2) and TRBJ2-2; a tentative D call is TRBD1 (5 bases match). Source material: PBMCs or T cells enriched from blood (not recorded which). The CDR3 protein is CASRPQGNTGELFF. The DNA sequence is TGTGCCAGCAGACCTCAGGGGAACACCGGGGAGCTGTTTTTT.